These 24 T cell receptor beta chains were all obtained from the same sample, sequenced in a study of CD8+ T cells in alopecia areata. Sample treatment: oral pan-JAK inhibitor, 5-10 mg twice daily. As the sequencing template, cDNA was produced by extracting RNA and reverse transcribing it. Libraries were prepared by immunoSEQ multiplex PCR; TCRdb keeps only in-frame clonotypes and omits some of them. The repertoire holds 75,000 to 100,000 clones, 70% to 80% seen once, with roughly 17% in the top ten. The sequences come from CD8+ T cells sorted from blood, collected between weeks 44 and 45, from a patient treated with tofacitinib. The receptor source for this set is a human donor with alopecia areata.

This clone was observed a few times. CDR3 sequence reads: CSVEDRASPNEKLFF. The CDR3 bases are TGCAGCGTTGAGGATAGGGCCTCACCAAATGAAAAACTGTTTTTT. The chain recombines TRBV29-1 with TRBJ1-4; D is ambiguous. V was cut by 3 bases and J by 5 bases, with 16 bases left in between. CDR1 is SQVTM, CDR2 ANQGSEA, per germline. The CDR3 has 15 residues.

The chain carries TRBV2 and TRBJ2-1; the D gene is possibly TRBD1 (5 bases). V lost 1 base, J lost 6 bases, and 10 bases lay in between. Per the germline V gene, CDR1 is SNHLY and CDR2 is FYNNEI. There are 14 residues in the CDR3. CDR3 protein: CASSEGTFPNEQFF. In DNA form, the CDR3 reads TGTGCCAGCAGTGAAGGGACATTCCCCAATGAGCAGTTCTTC.

In its sample, this clone was seen once. The rearrangement uses TRBV28 and TRBJ2-7; 10 positions match TRBD1. Per the germline V gene, CDR1 is MDHEN and CDR2 is SYDVKM. The CDR3 extends over 14 amino acids. J gave up 3 bases and V 6 bases, and 5 bases lay outside the gene matches. The CDR3, as DNA: TGTGCCAGCAGGGGGACAGGGGAAGGCTACGAGCAGTACTTC. Protein: CASRGTGEGYEQYF.

The V call is TRBV29-1, the J call TRBJ2-7, with 9 bases that match TRBD1. The germline gives CDR1 SQVTM, CDR2 ANQGSEA. This CDR3 spans 13 amino acids. The CDR3, as DNA: TGCGCTTTTTTTACAGGGGGCATCTACGAGCAGTACTTC. Amino acid sequence: CAFFTGGIYEQYF.

The chain employs TRBV29-1 and TRBJ1-2; D unclear. The ends were cut back, 3 bases at V and 4 bases at J, with 15 bases in the middle. The germline V gene encodes CDR1 SQVTM and CDR2 ANQGSEA. The CDR3 loop spans 14 amino acids. The CDR3 bases are TGCAGCGTTGAGGACGGGGATCTATTCTATGGCTACACCTTC. It translates to CSVEDGDLFYGYTF.

The CDR3 nucleotides read TGCAGCGTTCTTAGGACAGGGAGCGAATATGGCTACACCTTC. This translates into CSVLRTGSEYGYTF. The chain uses TRBV29-1 and TRBJ1-2; the match to TRBD1 covers 8 bases. Germline CDR1 reads SQVTM; CDR2 reads ANQGSEA. This CDR3 is 14 amino acids long. After removal of 5 bases from V and 5 bases from J, the junction contained 10 bases not matched to a gene.

V and J are TRBV19 and TRBJ1-1; no firm D call. Per germline, CDR1 LNHDA and CDR2 SQIVND (reference sequence). CDR3 length equals 14 residues. V shed 3 bases and J shed 5 bases, with 13 bases lying between them. The DNA for the CDR3 is TGTGCCAGTAGTATTCTCCCCTTTGGAACTGAAGCTTTCTTT. Amino acids: CASSILPFGTEAFF.

This chain connects TRBV6-1 to TRBJ2-7; TRBD1 is a possible D gene (5 bases). Trimming left V 4 bases short and J 2 bases short, with 15 bases between. The CDR3 is 15 residues long. Per the germline V gene, CDR1 is MNHNS and CDR2 is SASEGT. The CDR3 spells CASSGRVEGTYEQYF. The CDR3 bases are TGTGCCAGCAGTGGCAGGGTGGAAGGGACCTACGAGCAGTACTTC.

The chain carries TRBV4-3 and TRBJ2-1; D is perhaps TRBD1 (6 bases). This CDR3 has 14 amino acids. Trimming stripped 2 bases from V and 6 bases from J, with 11 bases between. Germline V gives CDR1 LGHNA, CDR2 YSLEER. The CDR3 spells CASSQTGQFNEQFF. DNA for the CDR3: TGCGCCAGCAGCCAAACCGGACAGTTCAATGAGCAGTTCTTC.

V usage is TRBV5-1 and J usage is TRBJ1-5; D is perhaps TRBD1 (6 bases). V gave up 4 bases and J gave up 5 bases, with 13 bases separating them. Germline CDR1 and CDR2: SGHRS and YFSETQ. The CDR3 runs 14 residues. In DNA, the CDR3 is TGCGCCAGCAGCGAGAAGGCAGGGGATCAGCCCCAGCATTTT. It translates to CASSEKAGDQPQHF.

The chain joins TRBV27 to TRBJ2-1, with 9 bases aligning to TRBD2. V was pared by 5 bases and J by 10 bases, with 12 bases of the junction left unmatched. Germline values: CDR1 MNHEY, CDR2 SMNVEV (reference sequence). The length of the CDR3 is 15 residues. The DNA for the CDR3 is TGTGCCAGCAGTCACCCATGGCGGGGGGGTACGGAGCAGTTCTTC. Encoded protein: CASSHPWRGGTEQFF.

This sequence joins TRBV6-5 and TRBJ1-1; D call uncertain. Per the germline V gene, CDR1 is MNHEY and CDR2 is SVGAGI. Trimming removed 0 bases at V and 3 bases at J, with 8 bases between. The CDR3 runs to 14 residues. CDR3 sequence: CASSYSSDYTEAFF. The CDR3 bases are TGTGCCAGCAGTTACTCATCAGATTACACTGAAGCTTTCTTT.

This clone occurred a few times. V and J are TRBV4-3 and TRBJ2-5, with a tentative D call TRBD2 (5 bases). V dropped 0 bases and J dropped 4 bases, with 12 bases sitting between them. Germline loops: CDR1 LGHNA, CDR2 YSLEER. The CDR3 loop spans 15 amino acids. The CDR3 reads CASSQDPGNLETQYF. The CDR3 coding sequence is TGCGCCAGCAGCCAAGATCCGGGGAATCTAGAGACCCAGTACTTC.

This clone appeared a few times. V and J are TRBV14 and TRBJ2-7; D gene unclear. The germline V gene has CDR1 SGHDN and CDR2 FVKESK. The CDR3 length is 12 residues. V was pared by 3 bases and J by 5 bases, with 8 bases between. CDR3: CASSHRNHEQYF. DNA for the CDR3: TGTGCCAGCAGCCACCGTAACCACGAGCAGTACTTC.

The chain couples TRBV7-2 to TRBJ2-7; TRBD2 might be the D (5 bases). The germline V gene encodes CDR1 SGHTA and CDR2 FQGNSA. V was trimmed by 7 bases and J by 3 bases, leaving 10 bases between them. The CDR3 extends over 12 amino acids. The CDR3 loop reads CASTEGNYEQYF. The CDR3 nucleotides read TGTGCCAGCACCGAGGGCAACTACGAGCAGTACTTC.

The chain is built from TRBV6-5 and TRBJ2-1; possibly TRBD2 for D (7 bases). CDR3 size: 12 residues. Trimming took 4 bases from V and 9 from J, leaving 10 bases between them. The germline V gene has CDR1 MNHEY and CDR2 SVGAGI. CDR3 nucleotide sequence: TGTGCCAGCAGTTCGGGGGGCGGTGAGCAGTTCTTC. Translating it yields CASSSGGGEQFF.

This clone was seen a single time. J is TRBJ1-2 and V is TRBV6-1; no firm D call. V dropped 2 bases and J dropped 4 bases, with 14 bases sitting between them. The CDR3 totals 15 residues. Germline CDR1 reads MNHNS; CDR2 reads SASEGT. The CDR3 is CASSERGGSIYGYTF. CDR3 bases: TGTGCCAGCAGTGAACGGGGAGGCTCCATCTATGGCTACACCTTC.

The J gene is TRBJ2-7, the V gene TRBV13; D is possibly TRBD1 or TRBD2 (5 bases each). The CDR3 totals 14 residues. V was shortened by 4 bases and J by 3 bases, with 13 bases between the two germline ends. Germline V lookup: CDR1 PRHDT, CDR2 FYEKMQ (reference sequence). DNA for the CDR3: TGTGCCAGCAGCTCGGGGCAGGGCAACTACGAGCAGTACTTC. Translated, it gives CASSSGQGNYEQYF.

The chain couples TRBV10-3 to TRBJ2-5, with TRBD1 identical over 8 bases. The DNA end is more similar to TRBJ2-7, so the J call may be wrong. The CDR3 is 15 residues long. Germline-derived CDR1 and CDR2 are ENHRY and SYGVKD. CDR3 sequence (DNA): TGTGCCATCAGTGAGGAGGACAGGGACTCCTACGAGCAGTACTTC. Protein sequence: CAISEEDRDSYEQYF.

DNA of the CDR3: TGTGCCAGCAGCGTAGGGGGGAACTCCTACGAGCAGTACTTC. This codes for CASSVGGNSYEQYF. This chain uses TRBV9 with TRBJ2-7, with D perhaps being TRBD1 or TRBD2 (5 bases each). CDR1 is SGDLS and CDR2 is YYNGEE in the germline V gene. The V end lost 0 bases, the J end lost 0 bases, and 7 bases lay between the germline ends. The CDR3 contains 14 residues.

The chain combines TRBV29-1 with TRBJ2-3; D gene ambiguous. Germline V gives CDR1 SQVTM, CDR2 ANQGSEA. The CDR3 is 13 residues long. The V gene lost 3 bases and the J gene lost 6 bases, with 13 bases spanning the gap. The CDR3 sequence: CSVDSKVGDTQYF. In nucleotides, the CDR3 is TGCAGCGTTGACTCTAAAGTGGGGGATACGCAGTATTTT.

The chain employs TRBV14 and TRBJ1-1; TRBD1 matches at 9 bases. With 4 bases clipped from V and 4 bases from J, the junction kept 1 base outside the gene matches. The germline V gene encodes CDR1 SGHDN and CDR2 FVKESK. This CDR3 has 13 amino acids. CDR3 sequence (DNA): TGTGCCAGCAGCCCGGACAGGGGCACTGAAGCTTTCTTT. This gives the protein CASSPDRGTEAFF.

This clone was detected only a few times. This chain joins TRBV29-1 and TRBJ2-1, with a weak D call TRBD1 (5 bases). V was trimmed by 3 bases and J by 2 bases, leaving 17 bases between them. The CDR3 contains 16 residues. Germline V gene lookup returns CDR1 SQVTM and CDR2 ANQGSEA. The CDR3: CSVDRSDSTTYNEQFF. CDR3 nucleotides: TGCAGCGTTGACAGGTCTGACAGTACTACCTACAATGAGCAGTTCTTC.

In the case of this clone: The same CDR3 can be traced to other DNA sequences in this sample. The V and J genes are TRBV7-9 and TRBJ1-5; D gene unclear. The V gene lost 1 base and the J gene lost 4 bases, with 2 bases spanning the gap. Germline V CDR1 and CDR2: SEHNR, FQNEAQ (reference sequence). The CDR3 has 12 residues. The CDR3 DNA reads as TGTGCCAGCAGCTTAGGGAATCAGCCCCAGCATTTT. This gives the protein CASSLGNQPQHF.